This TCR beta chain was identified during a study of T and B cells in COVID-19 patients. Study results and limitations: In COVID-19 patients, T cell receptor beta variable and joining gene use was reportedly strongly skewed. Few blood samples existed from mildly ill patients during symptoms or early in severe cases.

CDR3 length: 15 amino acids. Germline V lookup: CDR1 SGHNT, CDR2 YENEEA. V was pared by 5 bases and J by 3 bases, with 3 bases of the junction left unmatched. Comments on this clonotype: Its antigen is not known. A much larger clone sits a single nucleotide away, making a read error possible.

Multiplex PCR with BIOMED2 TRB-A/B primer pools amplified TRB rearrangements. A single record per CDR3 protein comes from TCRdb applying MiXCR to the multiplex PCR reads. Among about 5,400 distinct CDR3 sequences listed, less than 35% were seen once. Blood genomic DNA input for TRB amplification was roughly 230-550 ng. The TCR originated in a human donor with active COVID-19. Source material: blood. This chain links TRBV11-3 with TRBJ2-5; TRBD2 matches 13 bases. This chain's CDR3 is CASSPGLAGKETQYF. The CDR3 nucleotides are TGTGCCAGCAGCCCGGGACTAGCGGGAAAAGAGACCCAGTACTTC.